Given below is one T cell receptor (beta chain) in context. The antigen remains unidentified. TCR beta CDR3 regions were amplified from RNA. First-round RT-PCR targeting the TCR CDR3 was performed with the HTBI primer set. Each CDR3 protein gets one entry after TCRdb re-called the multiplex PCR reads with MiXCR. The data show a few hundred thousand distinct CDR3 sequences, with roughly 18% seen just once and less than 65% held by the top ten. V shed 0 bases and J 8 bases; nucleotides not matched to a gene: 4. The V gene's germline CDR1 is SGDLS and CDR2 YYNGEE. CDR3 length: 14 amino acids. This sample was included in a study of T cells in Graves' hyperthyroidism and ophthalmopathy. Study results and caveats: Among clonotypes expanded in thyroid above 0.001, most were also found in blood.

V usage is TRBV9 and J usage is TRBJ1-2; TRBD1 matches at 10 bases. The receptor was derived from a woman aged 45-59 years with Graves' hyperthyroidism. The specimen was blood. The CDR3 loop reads CASSVDGTGVGYTF. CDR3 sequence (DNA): TGTGCCAGCAGCGTAGACGGGACAGGGGTCGGCTACACCTTC.